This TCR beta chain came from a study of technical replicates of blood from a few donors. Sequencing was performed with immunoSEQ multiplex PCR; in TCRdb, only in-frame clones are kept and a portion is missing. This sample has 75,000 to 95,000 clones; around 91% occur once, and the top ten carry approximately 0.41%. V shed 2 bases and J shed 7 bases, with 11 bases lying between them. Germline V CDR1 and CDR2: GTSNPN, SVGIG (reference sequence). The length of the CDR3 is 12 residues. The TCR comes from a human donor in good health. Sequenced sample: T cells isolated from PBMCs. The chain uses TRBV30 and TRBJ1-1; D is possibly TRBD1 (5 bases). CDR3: CAWSRTLFEAFF. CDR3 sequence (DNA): TGTGCCTGGAGTAGGACATTATTTGAAGCTTTCTTT.